These 20 T cell receptor beta chains came from one sample sequenced in a study of metastatic and nonmetastatic thyroid tumors. TCRdb re-analyzed the PCR reads through MiXCR. The sample consists of 25,000 to 40,000 clones, around 15% of them appearing once. None of the patients had undergone any treatment ahead of thyroid surgery. The sample comprised blood. The receptors were sampled from a female donor with papillary thyroid cancer or a benign thyroid nodule (not recorded which). Some clones in this sample may be carry-over from other donors' samples.

By sample fraction, this clone is medium-sized (0.01 to 0.1%). This rearrangement joins TRBV7-2 to TRBJ2-7, with D tentatively TRBD1 (5 bases). Germline CDR1 and CDR2: SGHTA and FQGNSA. V lost 0 bases and J 2 bases, leaving 5 bases between the germline ends. This CDR3 comprises 13 residues. CDR3 protein: CASSLATAYEQYF. The CDR3 DNA reads TGTGCCAGCAGCTTAGCGACAGCCTACGAGCAGTACTTC.

There are many counts of this clone. The chain couples TRBV5-6 to TRBJ2-7, with TRBD2 matching over 9 bases. The germline V gene encodes CDR1 SGHDT and CDR2 YYEEEE. Germline trimming cut 0 bases from V and 7 bases from J; bases unmatched to any gene: 5. There are 14 residues in the CDR3. As DNA, the CDR3 is TGTGCCAGCAGCTTGGGAGGACTAGCGAAGGAGCAGTACTTC. Residues: CASSLGGLAKEQYF. The whole variable domain, remainder taken from reference TRBV5-6 and TRBJ2-7, is DAGVTQSPTHLIKTRGQQVTLRCSPKSGHDTVSWYQQALGQGPQFIFQYYEEEERQRGNFPDRFSGHQFPNYSSELNVNALLLGDSALYLCASSLGGLAKEQYFGPGTRLTVT.

The chain has TRBV11-2 and TRBJ2-7; D is uncertain. Trimming took off 1 base at V and 7 bases at J, with 8 bases between the two ends. Germline values: CDR1 SGHAT, CDR2 FQNNGV. CDR3 length equals 12 residues. CDR3 bases: TGTGCCAGCAGCTTAGGAGGCGTTGAGCAGTACTTC. Residues: CASSLGGVEQYF.

In its sample, this clone was seen many times. The CDR3 nucleotides are TGTGCCAGCAGCTTAATGGCAGGGGGCTACGAGCAGTACTTC. Its translation: CASSLMAGGYEQYF. The gene calls are TRBV7-3 and TRBJ2-7, with 7 bases lining up with TRBD1. CDR1 SGHTA and CDR2 FQGTGA come from the germline V gene. J was trimmed by 3 bases and V by 1 base; bases with no gene match: 3. CDR3 length: 14 residues.

With respect to this clone: At one end, the junction sequence differs from germline, possibly due to a read error. The chain has TRBV28 and TRBJ1-6; 8 nucleotides line up with TRBD1. The CDR3 has 15 residues. CDR1 and CDR2 from the germline V gene are MDHEN and SYDVKM. The CDR3: CAMTHSTGVGSPLHF. The CDR3 coding sequence is TGTGCCATGACCCACTCGACAGGGGTCGGTTCACCCCTACACTTT.

This clone was picked up a small number of times. The V call is TRBV6-1, the J call TRBJ2-7; D ambiguous. V gave up 3 bases and J gave up 6 bases, with 9 bases separating them. This CDR3 has 12 amino acids. Germline V gene sequence: CDR1 MNHNS, CDR2 SASEGT. In nucleotides, the CDR3 is TGTGCCAGCAGTGACCCAATCTCCGAGCAGTACTTC. As protein: CASSDPISEQYF.

In this sample, this clone turned up many times. The chain's CDR3 is CASSLDWGPAFF. DNA of the CDR3: TGTGCCAGCAGCTTAGACTGGGGCCCGGCTTTCTTT. V usage is TRBV7-9 and J usage is TRBJ1-1, with a tentative D call TRBD1 (5 bases). CDR3 length: 12 residues. V dropped 1 base and J dropped 11 bases, with 11 bases sitting between them. Germline V gives CDR1 SEHNR, CDR2 FQNEAQ (reference sequence).

This clone was detected ten times or more. J is TRBJ1-1 and V is TRBV5-4, with a possible D match to TRBD1 (6 bases). V lost 1 base, J lost 7 bases, and 14 bases lay in between. CDR1 is SGHNT and CDR2 is YYREEE in the germline V gene (reference sequence). The CDR3 consists of 14 residues. The DNA of the CDR3 is TGTGCCAGCAGCTTGCTGGGGGCTAGGTTTGAAGCTTTCTTT. This gives the protein CASSLLGARFEAFF.

This clone was detected many times. The chain employs TRBV19 and TRBJ2-3, with a weak D call TRBD1 (6 bases). Germline-derived CDR1 and CDR2 are LNHDA and SQIVND (reference sequence). The CDR3 runs 14 residues. V shed 3 bases and J shed 2 bases, with 9 bases lying between them. CDR3 sequence (DNA): TGTGCCAGTAGTATCAACAGGGCCACAGATACGCAGTATTTT. Translation gives CASSINRATDTQYF.

Ten or more counts support this clone. V is TRBV11-1 and J is TRBJ2-1, with unresolved D. The CDR3 consists of 12 residues. V dropped 7 bases and J dropped 6 bases, with 10 bases sitting between them. Germline CDR1 SGHAT, CDR2 FQDESV (reference sequence). Written as DNA, the CDR3 is TGTGCCAGCACCCTATCAGGCAATGAGCAGTTCTTC. Its protein product is CASTLSGNEQFF.

This clone was picked up many times. V and J are TRBV20-1 and TRBJ2-3, with 9 bases aligning to TRBD2. The CDR3 length is 16 residues. The junction had 9 bases not matched to a gene; V was cut back by 5 bases and J by 0 bases. Germline loops: CDR1 DFQATT, CDR2 SNEGSKA (reference sequence). The CDR3, as DNA: TGCAGTGCTGCAAGACTAGCGGAGATGAGCACAGATACGCAGTATTTT. It codes for CSAARLAEMSTDTQYF.

In this sample, this clone turned up many times. The chain couples TRBV7-2 to TRBJ2-5, with 7 bases lining up with TRBD1. CDR1 is SGHTA, CDR2 FQGNSA, per germline. The trim removed 2 bases at V and 2 bases at J, leaving 2 bases unmatched. The CDR3 sequence is 14 residues long. CDR3 sequence: CASSLPGQQETQYF. For the CDR3, the DNA is TGTGCCAGCAGCTTACCGGGACAGCAAGAGACCCAGTACTTC.

Ten or more counts support this clone. For the CDR3, the DNA is TGTGCCAGCACCAGCAGATCAGGGGAAGGCAATCAGCCCCAGCATTTT. This translates into CASTSRSGEGNQPQHF. The chain has TRBV28 and TRBJ1-5, with D maybe TRBD1 (6 bases). V lost 7 bases and J lost 2, with 18 bases in between. The germline gives CDR1 MDHEN, CDR2 SYDVKM. CDR3 size: 16 residues.

The chain recombines TRBV12-3 or TRBV12-4 with TRBJ2-7; D might be TRBD2 (7 bases). The CDR3 covers 15 residues. V was shortened by 4 bases and J by 3 bases, with 16 bases between the two germline ends. The CDR3 nucleotides are TGTGCCAGCAGTTCACAGGGATCGGGGGGCTACGAGCAGTACTTC. Its translation: CASSSQGSGGYEQYF.

Remarks on this clone: The CDR3 does not end in the conserved phenylalanine or tryptophan, so this is likely a read error. The CDR3 reads CASSLGDGQESQFV. The DNA for the CDR3 is TGCGCCAGCAGCTTGGGGGACGGCCAAGAGAGCCAGTTCGTC. The chain has TRBV5-1 and TRBJ2-5, with D perhaps TRBD1 or TRBD2 (5 bases each). Matching the DNA end better, TRBJ2-1 makes the J call doubtful. The CDR3 runs 14 residues. CDR1 is SGHRS, CDR2 YFSETQ, per germline.

This clone was seen repeatedly, ten times or more. The same CDR3 also results from other DNA sequences found in this sample. CDR3 DNA: TGCAGTGCTAGTAGGTCGGGGCACTATGGCTACACCTTC. Translating gives CSASRSGHYGYTF. The chain links TRBV20-1 to TRBJ1-2; a weak D match, TRBD1 (5 bases). V was cut by 3 bases and J by 3 bases, with 11 bases left in between. The CDR3 runs 13 residues. The germline gives CDR1 DFQATT, CDR2 SNEGSKA (reference sequence).

This clone was recorded many times. The CDR3 nucleotides are TGCAGTGCCACCGTCGTTGATGGCTACACCTTC. Translated, it gives CSATVVDGYTF. The chain recombines TRBV20-1 with TRBJ1-2; D ambiguous. Germline loops: CDR1 DFQATT, CDR2 SNEGSKA (reference sequence). This CDR3 contains 11 residues. Trimming removed 6 bases from V and 6 bases from J, with 11 bases in between.

This clone was seen many times. V and J are TRBV9 and TRBJ2-5; 9 bases fit TRBD2. V lost 4 bases, J lost 5 bases, and 18 bases stayed unmatched. Per the germline V gene, CDR1 is SGDLS and CDR2 is YYNGEE. The length of the CDR3 is 18 residues. The CDR3 DNA reads as TGTGCCAGCAGCACCCGAGGGGCGGGGGGGGCCCCGGGGGAGACCCAGTACTTC. It encodes CASSTRGAGGAPGETQYF.

This clone was counted ten times or more. The J gene is TRBJ1-1, the V gene TRBV7-2, with D hard to call. Germline lookup yields CDR1 SGHTA and CDR2 FQGNSA. This CDR3 contains 13 residues. Trimming removed 3 bases from V and 0 bases from J, with 5 bases in between. In DNA form, the CDR3 reads TGTGCCAGCAGCTTTACCATGAACACTGAAGCTTTCTTT. Translated, it gives CASSFTMNTEAFF. The variable domain in full, completed from reference TRBV7-2 and TRBJ1-1, reads GAGVSQSPSNKVTEKGKDVELRCDPISGHTALYWYRQSLGQGLEFLIYFQGNSAPDKSGLPSDRFSAERTGGSVSTLTIQRTQQEDSAVYLCASSFTMNTEAFFGQGTRLTVV.

This rearrangement joins TRBV7-2 to TRBJ2-7, with D perhaps TRBD1 or TRBD2 (5 bases each). The germline V gene encodes CDR1 SGHTA and CDR2 FQGNSA. The CDR3 runs to 15 residues. The ends were cut back, 5 bases at V and 1 base at J, with 15 bases in the middle. CDR3 DNA: TGTGCCAGCAGCAAGAGGGGTGTACAGTCCTACGAGCAGTACTTC. The encoded protein is CASSKRGVQSYEQYF.